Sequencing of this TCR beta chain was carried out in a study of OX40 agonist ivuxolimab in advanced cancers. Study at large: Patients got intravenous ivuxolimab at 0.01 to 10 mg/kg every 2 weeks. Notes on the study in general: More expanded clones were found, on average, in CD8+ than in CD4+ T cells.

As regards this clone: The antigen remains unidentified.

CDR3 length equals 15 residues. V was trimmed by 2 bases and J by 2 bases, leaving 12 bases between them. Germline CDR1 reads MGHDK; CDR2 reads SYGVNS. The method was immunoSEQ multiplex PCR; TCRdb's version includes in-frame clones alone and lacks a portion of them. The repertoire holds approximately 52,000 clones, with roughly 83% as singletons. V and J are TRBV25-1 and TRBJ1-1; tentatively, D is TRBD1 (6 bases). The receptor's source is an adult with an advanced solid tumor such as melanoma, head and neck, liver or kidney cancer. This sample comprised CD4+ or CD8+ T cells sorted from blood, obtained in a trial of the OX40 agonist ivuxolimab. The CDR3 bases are TGTGCCAGCAGTGAAGCCGGGACAAAAAACACTGAAGCTTTCTTT. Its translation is CASSEAGTKNTEAFF. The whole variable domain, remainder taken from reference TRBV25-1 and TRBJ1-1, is EADIYQTPRYLVIGTGKKITLECSQTMGHDKMYWYQQDPGMELHLIHYSYGVNSTEKGDLSSESTVSRIRTEHFPLTLESARPSHTSQYLCASSEAGTKNTEAFFGQGTRLTVV.